A selection of T cell receptor beta chains follows, all from one sample in a study of blood T cell repertoires in COVID-19. The method was immunoSEQ multiplex PCR; TCRdb's version includes in-frame clones alone and lacks a portion of them. The table records about 220,000 clones, about 80% of them present only once. Sequences were obtained from PBMCs or T cells enriched from blood (not recorded which). The receptors stem from a man aged 40-55 years who had recovered from COVID-19. Both conserved end residues are part of each CDR3. D genes are given only for firm matches. Size values are once, few and many counts, or a class for expanded clones, and some rows have none.

-	TRBV27	TRBJ2-1	-	TGTGCCAGCAGTTCCTGGGGCAGCTACAATGAGCAGTTCTTC	CASSSWGSYNEQFF
TRBD1	TRBV3-1/TRBV3-2	TRBJ1-5	-	TGTGCCAGCAGCCGGACAGGGGGCAATCAGCCCCAGCATTTT	CASSRTGGNQPQHF
-	TRBV3-1/TRBV3-2	TRBJ1-1	-	TGTGCCAGCACCGGGGGTACAGGCGGGACTGAAGCTTTCTTT	CASTGGTGGTEAFF
-	TRBV21-1	TRBJ1-5	-	TGTGCCAGCAGCACAGAGACCAGGGGGCGTTTACTTAAGCCCCAGCATTTT	CASSTETRGRLLKPQHF
-	TRBV12-3/TRBV12-4	TRBJ1-1	-	TGTGCCAGCAGTTTAGGGGCAATTCCTGAAGCTTTCTTT	CASSLGAIPEAFF
TRBD1	TRBV27	TRBJ1-6	-	TGTGCCAGCAGTGACAGGGGGCTTTATAATTCACCCCTCCACTTT	CASSDRGLYNSPLHF
TRBD1	TRBV6-5	TRBJ1-2	few	TGTGCCAGCAGGAGACAGGGGGCGGACTATGGCTACACCTTC	CASRRQGADYGYTF
TRBD1	TRBV5-1	TRBJ1-2	-	TGCGCCAGCAGCTTGCTACAGGGGAACTATGGCTACACCTTC	CASSLLQGNYGYTF
-	TRBV6-5	TRBJ2-7	-	TGTGCCAGCAGTTCTTATCACGAGCAGTACTTC	CASSSYHEQYF
-	TRBV3-1/TRBV3-2	TRBJ2-1	-	TGTGCCAGCAGCCCCGAAACTAGATCCTACAATGAGCAGTTCTTC	CASSPETRSYNEQFF
TRBD1	TRBV6-5	TRBJ1-4	-	TGTGCCAGCAGTCGGCCGGGACAGGGGAATGAAAAACTGTTTTTT	CASSRPGQGNEKLFF
TRBD1	TRBV7-8	TRBJ1-1	-	TGTGCCAGCAGCCGACCGACAGGGCACACTGAAGCTTTCTTT	CASSRPTGHTEAFF
-	TRBV5-1	TRBJ2-7	many	TGCGCCAGCAGCGCTCTGCATGAGGAGCAGTACTTC	CASSALHEEQYF
TRBD1	TRBV3-1/TRBV3-2	TRBJ1-1	-	TGTGCCAGCAGCCGACAGGGCGGGACTGAAGCTTTCTTT	CASSRQGGTEAFF
TRBD1	TRBV28	TRBJ1-2	-	TGTGCCAGCAGCGAAGCGACAGGGGCCCTCTATGGCTACACCTTC	CASSEATGALYGYTF
TRBD2	TRBV11-2	TRBJ2-1	-	TGTGCCAGCAGCTTGGAGGCGGGAGCGCCGGAGTTCTTC	CASSLEAGAPEFF
TRBD1	TRBV11-2	TRBJ1-2	-	TGTGCCAGCAGCTTAAAATCGGGACAGATCTATGGCTACACCTTC	CASSLKSGQIYGYTF
-	TRBV2	TRBJ1-5	-	TGTGCCAGCAGTCTCGGCAACACCGGGCAGCCCCAGCATTTT	CASSLGNTGQPQHF
TRBD1	TRBV12-5	TRBJ1-5	-	TGTGCTAGTGGTTGCACTGGGGACAGGGGACCCCAGCATTTT	CASGCTGDRGPQHF
TRBD1	TRBV5-5	TRBJ1-5	-	TGTGCCAGCAGCTTGGGGACAGGGGGGAATCAGCCCCAGCATTTT	CASSLGTGGNQPQHF
-	TRBV5-1	TRBJ1-1	few	TGCGCCAGCTCTCCTAGTACAGGGAGCACTGAAGCTTTCTTT	CASSPSTGSTEAFF
-	TRBV15	TRBJ2-1	-	TGTGCCACCAGCAGAGATCACAGTAAGAATGAGCAGTTCTTC	CATSRDHSKNEQFF
-	TRBV3-1/TRBV3-2	TRBJ1-2	-	TGTGCCAGCAGCCAAGGCAGGGGTCGATTCTATGGCTACACCTTC	CASSQGRGRFYGYTF
-	TRBV2	TRBJ2-7	-	TGTGCCAGCAGCGCTACAGGGACGGACGCCTACGAGCAGTACTTC	CASSATGTDAYEQYF
TRBD2	TRBV5-1	TRBJ2-2	-	TGCGCCAGCAGCATTGGACTAGCGGGAGGGCACGGGGAGCTGTTTTTT	CASSIGLAGGHGELFF
TRBD2	TRBV3-1/TRBV3-2	TRBJ2-1	-	TGTGCCAGCAGCCAACTTACTAGCGGGAGAAAGTTCTTC	CASSQLTSGRKFF
TRBD1	TRBV5-6	TRBJ1-2	-	TGTGCCAGCAGCCAAGGGGACAGCGACCCTGGCTACACCTTC	CASSQGDSDPGYTF
TRBD1	TRBV13	TRBJ1-5	-	TGTGCCAGCAGCTTAGGCCTCAGGGACAGGAATCAGCCCCAGCATTTT	CASSLGLRDRNQPQHF
-	TRBV5-1	TRBJ1-3	many	TGCGCCAGCAGCTTGGCCCCTAGCTCTGGAAACACCATATATTTT	CASSLAPSSGNTIYF
TRBD2	TRBV3-1/TRBV3-2	TRBJ2-2	-	TGTGCCAGCAGCCATAGCGGGGGGCACACCGGGGAGCTGTTTTTT	CASSHSGGHTGELFF
TRBD2	TRBV6-4	TRBJ2-1	-	TGTGCCAGCAGTGATTCTGGGGGGGACCACAATGAGCAGTTCTTC	CASSDSGGDHNEQFF
-	TRBV9	TRBJ1-5	-	TGTGCCAGCAGCGTAGGGTGGGGGGGCGATCAGCCCCAGCATTTT	CASSVGWGGDQPQHF
-	TRBV5-1	TRBJ2-7	-	TGCGCCAGCAGCCATCCTTCGAGGGGGTGGGAGCAGTACTTC	CASSHPSRGWEQYF
TRBD2	TRBV4-1	TRBJ2-2	few	TGCGCCAGCAGCCGATGGAAGCGGGAGATGCCCACCGGGGAGCTGTTTTTT	CASSRWKREMPTGELFF
-	TRBV5-5	TRBJ2-5	-	TGTGCCAGCAGCAACGGACAGTCCCAAGAGACCCAGTACTTC	CASSNGQSQETQYF
-	TRBV7-9	TRBJ1-3	-	TGTGCCAGCAGCTCCAGCGGGGGGGCTGGAAACACCATATATTTT	CASSSSGGAGNTIYF
-	TRBV15	TRBJ1-5	-	TGTGCCACCAGCAGTCCCCGCCTTATTAGTTGGCCCCAGCATTTT	CATSSPRLISWPQHF
-	TRBV9	TRBJ1-1	-	TGTGCCAGCAGCGCCTGGAACCGGGGGAACACTGAAGCTTTCTTT	CASSAWNRGNTEAFF
TRBD1	TRBV5-1	TRBJ1-5	-	TGCGCCAGCAGCTTCGACGGACAGGGGGTTCAGCCCCAGCATTTT	CASSFDGQGVQPQHF
TRBD2	TRBV13	TRBJ2-3	-	TGTGCCAGCAGCCTAGCGGGACAGAGCACAGATACGCAGTATTTT	CASSLAGQSTDTQYF
-	TRBV4-2	TRBJ2-2	-	TGTGCCAGCAGCCAAGCCTCGGCTAGGAACACCGGGGAGCTGTTTTTT	CASSQASARNTGELFF
-	TRBV3-1/TRBV3-2	TRBJ2-3	-	TGTGCCAGCAGCCAAGATGGCAGGGCGCAGTATTTT	CASSQDGRAQYF
TRBD1	TRBV4-1	TRBJ2-7	-	TGCGCCAGCAGTCACCCGGGACAGGGATCTTACGAGCAGTACTTC	CASSHPGQGSYEQYF
TRBD2	TRBV19	TRBJ2-7	-	TGTGCCAGTAGTTGGACTAGCGATTACTACGAGCAGTACTTC	CASSWTSDYYEQYF
-	TRBV5-1	TRBJ1-1	-	TGCGCCAGCAGTTCGATGGGCCCGGCCGTGGCTACTGAAGCTTTCTTT	CASSSMGPAVATEAFF
TRBD1	TRBV6-5	TRBJ2-1	-	TGTGCCAGCACACCGGGACAGGGGGCACTTGAGCAGTTCTTC	CASTPGQGALEQFF
-	TRBV6-2/TRBV6-3	TRBJ1-1	-	TGTGCCAGCAGTTACACCAGTAAGAACACTGAAGCTTTCTTT	CASSYTSKNTEAFF
-	TRBV5-1	TRBJ2-2	-	TGCGCCAGCAGCTTAATAGGAGGGAACACCGGGGAGCTGTTTTTT	CASSLIGGNTGELFF
TRBD2	TRBV6-4	TRBJ2-1	-	TGTGCCAGCAGCTCCGCGGGGGGGGCCTACAATGAGCAGTTCTTC	CASSSAGGAYNEQFF
TRBD2	TRBV7-9	TRBJ2-1	-	TGTGCCAGCGGCGTTAGCGGGAGCTACAATGAGCAGTTCTTC	CASGVSGSYNEQFF
-	TRBV5-1	TRBJ1-3	few	TGCGCCAGCAGCCCGAGGGGGAGAGGAAACACCATATATTTT	CASSPRGRGNTIYF
-	TRBV30	TRBJ2-7	few	TGTGCCTGGAGTCCGGCGGGAAATCTCTACGAGCAGTACTTC	CAWSPAGNLYEQYF
-	TRBV9	TRBJ1-4	-	TGTGCCAGCAGCCCATCCCTGGGCGCGTTCAATGAAAAACTGTTTTTT	CASSPSLGAFNEKLFF
-	TRBV7-2	TRBJ1-3	-	TGTGCCAGCAGCTTAAAGCCGGGTCACTCTGGAAACACCATATATTTT	CASSLKPGHSGNTIYF
TRBD1	TRBV5-4	TRBJ1-2	-	TGTGCCAGCAGCTCGAGACAGGGCCCCGGTGGCTACACCTTC	CASSSRQGPGGYTF